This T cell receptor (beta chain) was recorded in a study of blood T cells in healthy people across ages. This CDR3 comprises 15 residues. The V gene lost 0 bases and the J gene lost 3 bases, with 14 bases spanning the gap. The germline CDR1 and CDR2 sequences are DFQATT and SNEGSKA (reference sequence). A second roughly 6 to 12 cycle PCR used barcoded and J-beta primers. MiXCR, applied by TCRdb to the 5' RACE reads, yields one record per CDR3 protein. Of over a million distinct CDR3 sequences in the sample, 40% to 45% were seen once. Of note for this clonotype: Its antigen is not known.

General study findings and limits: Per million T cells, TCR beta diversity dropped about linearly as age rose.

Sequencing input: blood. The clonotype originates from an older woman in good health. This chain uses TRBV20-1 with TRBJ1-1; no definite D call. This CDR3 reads CSAREAASLHTEAFF. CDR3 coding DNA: TGCAGTGCTAGAGAAGCAGCCTCTCTTCACACTGAAGCTTTCTTT.